What follows are 14 T cell receptor beta chains derived from one specimen sequenced in a study of early T cells in non-severe SARS-CoV-2 infection. TCRdb reanalysed the 5' RACE reads using MiXCR and keeps one entry per CDR3 protein. The repertoire includes fewer than 70,000 distinct CDR3 sequences, roughly 13% of them detected once, and 2.9% sits in the top ten. Material for sequencing was whole blood. Every receptor here comes from an adult who was a healthcare worker with PCR-confirmed SARS-CoV-2 infection or an uninfected control (not recorded which).

This clonotype was found many times. The chain employs TRBV5-1 and TRBJ2-7; no definite D call. Germline-derived CDR1 and CDR2 are SGHRS and YFSETQ. V was pared by 0 bases and J by 2 bases, with 9 bases between. The CDR3 length is 14 residues. The DNA of the CDR3 is TGCGCCAGCAGCTTGGATGCATCCACCTACGAGCAGTACTTC. Protein: CASSLDASTYEQYF.

In its sample, this clonotype was seen many times. This chain uses TRBV30 with TRBJ1-2, with a possible D match to TRBD1 (5 bases). Germline assignment: CDR1 GTSNPN and CDR2 SVGIG (reference sequence). Deletions cut 5 bases from V and 2 bases from J, with 15 bases between. This CDR3 comprises 14 residues. The CDR3 nucleotides read TGTGCCTGGGCCCCCCAGGGAGACAACTATGGCTACACCTTC. Translation gives CAWAPQGDNYGYTF.

In this sample, this clonotype turned up many times. The rearrangement joins TRBV11-2 to TRBJ2-1; weak D call: TRBD2 (7 bases). The germline CDR1 and CDR2 sequences are SGHAT and FQNNGV. This CDR3 has 15 residues. V was cut by 2 bases and J by 8 bases, with 16 bases left in between. The chain's CDR3 is CASSLLEGGPYEQFF. CDR3 nucleotide sequence: TGTGCCAGCAGCTTACTGGAGGGGGGGCCGTATGAGCAGTTCTTC.

This clonotype was counted a few times. Possible read error: a much larger clone is one base away. The chain recombines TRBV30 with TRBJ1-1, with D hard to call. The germline V gene encodes CDR1 GTSNPN and CDR2 SVGIG (reference sequence). V was trimmed by 4 bases and J by 10 bases, leaving 13 bases between them. The CDR3 runs 11 residues. DNA for the CDR3: TGTGCCTGGATCTGGCCAAGAGGAGCTTTCTTT. This encodes CAWIWPRGAFF.

This clonotype was counted ten times or more. V and J are TRBV19 and TRBJ1-5; D is ambiguous. Germline CDR1 LNHDA, CDR2 SQIVND (reference sequence). This CDR3 spans 15 amino acids. With 0 bases removed from V and 6 bases from J, the gap between germline ends came to 12 bases. CDR3 amino acids: CASSIDPPRFQPQHF. The CDR3 DNA is TGTGCCAGTAGTATAGATCCGCCTCGGTTTCAGCCCCAGCATTTT.

This clonotype has just a few counts. V is TRBV2 and J is TRBJ2-1, with D perhaps matching TRBD2 (5 bases). Germline V gene lookup returns CDR1 SNHLY and CDR2 FYNNEI. The CDR3 length is 14 residues. V was clipped by 4 bases and J by 4 bases, with 11 bases between them. The CDR3: CASSVARGYNEQFF. CDR3 nucleotides: TGTGCCAGCAGTGTGGCTAGAGGGTACAATGAGCAGTTCTTC.

In this sample, this clonotype turned up many times. V usage is TRBV30 and J usage is TRBJ1-1, with 9 bases aligning to TRBD1. V was pared by 0 bases and J by 1 base, with 3 bases of the junction left unmatched. This CDR3 comprises 15 residues. CDR1 and CDR2 from the germline V gene are GTSNPN and SVGIG (reference sequence). In DNA form, the CDR3 reads TGTGCCTGGAGTGTAGGGGGACAGGGGAACACTGAAGCTTTCTTT. Translation gives CAWSVGGQGNTEAFF.

Many counts were recorded for this clonotype. The V call is TRBV20-1, the J call TRBJ2-7; D call uncertain. V was cut by 1 base and J by 0 bases, with 7 bases left in between. This CDR3 spans 13 amino acids. Germline CDR1 is DFQATT and CDR2 is SNEGSKA (reference sequence). The CDR3: CSARARSSYEQYF. The CDR3 coding sequence is TGCAGTGCTAGAGCCAGGAGCTCCTACGAGCAGTACTTC.

The V call is TRBV11-3, the J call TRBJ2-5; TRBD2 agrees at 7 bases. The J segment lost 4 bases and the V segment lost 4 bases, leaving 9 bases of the junction unmatched. CDR3 length: 15 residues. Germline assignment: CDR1 SGHNT and CDR2 YENEEA. The chain's CDR3 is CASSSRHTGGETQYF. The CDR3 region has the DNA TGTGCCAGCAGCTCTCGACACACGGGAGGAGAGACCCAGTACTTC.

This clonotype was seen at least ten times. This chain links TRBV29-1 with TRBJ1-4; no clear D gene. The germline gives CDR1 SQVTM, CDR2 ANQGSEA. The V end was cut by 7 bases, the J end by 2 bases, with 8 bases between. The CDR3 covers 12 residues. CDR3 sequence (DNA): TGCAGCGGTCGGAGGACTAATGAAAAACTGTTTTTT. It specifies CSGRRTNEKLFF.

V is TRBV28 and J is TRBJ1-2; D is unclear. Germline V gene data show CDR1 as MDHEN and CDR2 as SYDVKM. Between the trimmed V and J ends, which lost 8 bases and 2 bases, there was a span of 6 bases. CDR3 length equals 11 residues. The CDR3 sequence is CASAPNYGYTF. The CDR3 nucleotides read TGTGCCAGCGCCCCGAACTATGGCTACACCTTC.

The sample holds many counts of this clonotype. The chain employs TRBV29-1 and TRBJ2-1, with 13 nucleotides matching TRBD2. V dropped 5 bases and J dropped 5; count of bases not matched to a gene: 6. This CDR3 is built from 15 residues. Germline CDR1 is SQVTM and CDR2 is ANQGSEA. Here the CDR3 reads CSVSGTSGEDNEQFF. The CDR3 DNA reads as TGCAGCGTTTCCGGGACTAGCGGGGAGGACAATGAGCAGTTCTTC.

This clonotype came up many times. This chain links TRBV6-8 with TRBJ2-1, with D uncertain. The germline CDR1 and CDR2 sequences are MNHGY and SAAAGT. The CDR3 totals 13 residues. V lost 8 bases and J lost 0, with 8 bases in between. The CDR3 sequence: CASWGSSYNEQFF. CDR3 coding DNA: TGTGCCAGCTGGGGTAGCTCCTACAATGAGCAGTTCTTC.

There are many counts of this clonotype. This chain uses TRBV10-2 with TRBJ1-1; D not resolved. This CDR3 is 12 amino acids long. In germline, CDR1 is WSHSY, CDR2 SAAADI. V lost 5 bases, J lost 1 base, and 5 bases lay in between. For the CDR3, the DNA is TGCGCCAGCAGTCAAAGGAACACTGAAGCTTTCTTT. As protein: CASSQRNTEAFF.